This T cell receptor (beta chain) stems from a study of T cells after yellow fever vaccination. This clonotype has just a few counts. The target antigen is unknown. Findings and limits, study-wide: Secondary responses were weaker yet peaked faster, day 5 versus 15.

MiXCR, run by TCRdb on the 5' RACE reads, gives a single entry per CDR3 protein. The sample contains hundreds of thousands of distinct CDR3 sequences, 7.5% to 9.5% of which appear only once. With 4 bases clipped from V and 9 bases from J, the junction kept 18 bases outside the gene matches. Germline values: CDR1 MNHEY, CDR2 SVGEGT. CDR3 length: 16 amino acids. This TCR came from a man between 18 and 29 years old who received the YFV17D yellow fever vaccine. The source was CD4+ T cells sorted from PBMCs, collected 5 days after the yellow fever booster vaccination. The chain links TRBV6-2 or TRBV6-3 to TRBJ2-7; 7 positions match TRBD1. The CDR3 region has the DNA TGTGCCAGCAGTTCGAACCGGGACAGACTCGACTGGGGGCAGTACTTC. Encoded protein: CASSSNRDRLDWGQYF.